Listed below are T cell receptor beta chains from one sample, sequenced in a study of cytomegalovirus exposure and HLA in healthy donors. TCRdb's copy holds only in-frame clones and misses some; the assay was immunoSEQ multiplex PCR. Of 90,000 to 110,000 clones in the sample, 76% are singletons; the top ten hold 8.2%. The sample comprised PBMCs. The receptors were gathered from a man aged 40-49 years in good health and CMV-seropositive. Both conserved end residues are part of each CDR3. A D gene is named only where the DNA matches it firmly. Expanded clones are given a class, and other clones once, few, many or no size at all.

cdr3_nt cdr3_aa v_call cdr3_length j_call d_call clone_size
TGTGCCAGCAGCCCCGGACTAGCGCGGGAGACCCAGTACTTC CASSPGLARETQYF TRBV7-3 14 TRBJ2-5 TRBD2 .
TGTGCCAGCAGTTTAACCTGGGACAGGAACTATGGCTACACCTTC CASSLTWDRNYGYTF TRBV6-1 15 TRBJ1-2 TRBD1 .
TGTGCCAGCAGCCTAGCGGGGAGCTACGAGCAGTACTTC CASSLAGSYEQYF TRBV27 13 TRBJ2-7 TRBD2 .
TGTGCCAGCTCACCGCCGCGGGGGGGCCCCTACGAGCAGTACTTC CASSPPRGGPYEQYF TRBV18 15 TRBJ2-7 TRBD2 .
TGTGCCAGCAGCTTAGGGGCACGCGGGGCTCAGCCCCAGCATTTT CASSLGARGAQPQHF TRBV7-2 15 TRBJ1-5 . .
TGTGCCAGCAGTCCGCAGACGGAAGCCAAAAACAGTCAGTACTTC CASSPQTEAKNSQYF TRBV27 15 TRBJ2-4 . .
TGTGCCAGCAGTGAACTCCGGGCTAACTATGGCTACACCTTC CASSELRANYGYTF TRBV2 14 TRBJ1-2 . .
TGTGCCAGCAGCGTAGTGGGGGAGGTCTACAATGAGCAGTTCTTC CASSVVGEVYNEQFF TRBV9 15 TRBJ2-1 . .
TGTGCCAGCAGTTTCCGGACAGGGATCGGTCAGCCCCAGCATTTT CASSFRTGIGQPQHF TRBV28 15 TRBJ1-5 TRBD1 .
TGTTCCAGCAGCTTAAGTCTTCCCAGGGGTGGGGGCGGCTACACCTTC CSSSLSLPRGGGGYTF TRBV7-9 16 TRBJ1-2 . .
TGTGCCAGCAGCCCCGGAGACCGCTCCTACGAGCAGTACTTC CASSPGDRSYEQYF TRBV6-6 14 TRBJ2-7 . .
TGTGCCAGCAGCTTAGTGTCGGCTAGCGGTGAGCAGTACTTC CASSLVSASGEQYF TRBV7-2 14 TRBJ2-5 TRBD2 .
TGTGCCAGCAGTTACTCTAGCGGATACTCCTACGAGCAGTACTTC CASSYSSGYSYEQYF TRBV6-6 15 TRBJ2-7 . .
TGTGCCAGCAGTTTCGGGGACAGAGGAGGGAACACTGAAGCTTTCTTT CASSFGDRGGNTEAFF TRBV27 16 TRBJ1-1 TRBD1 .
TGTGCCAGCAGCTCAATAAGGGGGCTCGACAATGAGCAGTTCTTC CASSSIRGLDNEQFF TRBV5-6 15 TRBJ2-1 TRBD1 .
TGTGCCAGCAGTTCTCTGTGGGGTCCTGGACAGGGATCAGATACGCAGTATTTT CASSSLWGPGQGSDTQYF TRBV28 18 TRBJ2-3 TRBD1 few
TGTGCCTGGAGTGTGGGGACAGGGGCCTACGAGCAGTACTTC CAWSVGTGAYEQYF TRBV30 14 TRBJ2-7 TRBD1 .
TGTGCCAGCAGCTTAGGACTGAACTATGGCTACACCTTC CASSLGLNYGYTF TRBV7-2 13 TRBJ1-2 . .
TGCGCCAGCAGCCAAGTGGGGACAGGGGATGGAGGAAACACCATATATTTT CASSQVGTGDGGNTIYF TRBV4-1 17 TRBJ1-3 TRBD1 .
TGTGCCAGCAGCTTAGATGTCGGTTGGGCGAGACAGGTTTCCGAGCAGTACTTC CASSLDVGWARQVSEQYF TRBV7-8 18 TRBJ2-7 . .
TGTGCCTGGAGTGTACGAGGGGACAGGGGGCGCGCAGATACGCAGTATTTT CAWSVRGDRGRADTQYF TRBV30 17 TRBJ2-3 TRBD1 once
TGTGCCAGCACCGTGGGGACAGGGAACACTGAAGCTTTCTTT CASTVGTGNTEAFF TRBV11-2 14 TRBJ1-1 TRBD1 few
TGTGCCAGCAGCTTAGATAGTACTGAAGCTTTCTTT CASSLDSTEAFF TRBV11-3 12 TRBJ1-1 . .
TGTGCCAGCAGCTGCCTTTATGGGCTAGCGGGAGGAGTGAACACCGGGGAGCTGTTTTTT CASSCLYGLAGGVNTGELFF TRBV7-3 20 TRBJ2-2 TRBD2 .
TGTGCCAGCAGCTTACTAGTGGGTGCAGATACGCAGTATTTT CASSLLVGADTQYF TRBV11-2 14 TRBJ2-3 . .
TGTGCCAGCAGTAGTTTCGAGAGCAGGGGCAACAATGAGCAGTTCTTC CASSSFESRGNNEQFF TRBV2 16 TRBJ2-1 . .
TGTGCCAGCTCACCAGGGACAACCCCTACCTACGAGCAGTACTTC CASSPGTTPTYEQYF TRBV18 15 TRBJ2-7 . once
TGTGCCAGCAGTTTATACAGGGGGCGTGCGGATAGCAATCAGCCCCAGCATTTT CASSLYRGRADSNQPQHF TRBV27 18 TRBJ1-5 TRBD1 .
TGTGCCAGCTCACCGCGTAATCGGCTCGGGGATGAAGCTTTCTTT CASSPRNRLGDEAFF TRBV18 15 TRBJ1-1 . .
TGTGCCAGCGACTTAGGGGGCGCGAGCAATCAGCCCCAGCATTTT CASDLGGASNQPQHF TRBV7-2 15 TRBJ1-5 TRBD1 few
TGCAGCGTTGGGCCGCACTCTGGAAACACCATATATTTT CSVGPHSGNTIYF TRBV29-1 13 TRBJ1-3 . .